This is a list of T cell receptor beta chains from one sample in a study of T cell responses to AZD1222 COVID-19 vaccine. Sequencing used immunoSEQ multiplex PCR; TCRdb keeps in-frame clones, though not all of them. The sample gives over 130,000 clones, roughly 90% of which show up once; approximately 4.5% is in the top ten. The source material was peripheral blood, sampled on day 0 of AZD1222 vaccination. The source is an adult in good health. CDR3s include the opening cysteine and the closing phenylalanine or tryptophan. A D gene is named only where the DNA matches it firmly. The size entry is marked missing in some rows and otherwise reads once, few, many or a size class.

clone size: .; D gene: .; J gene: TRBJ1-1; V gene: TRBV5-1; CDR3 DNA: TGCGCCAGCAGCTTGACGAGGGAGATGAACACTGAAGCTTTCTTT; CDR3 protein: CASSLTREMNTEAFF
clone size: once; D gene: TRBD1; J gene: TRBJ2-3; V gene: TRBV5-1; CDR3 DNA: TGCGCCAGCAGCTTAGGTACAGGGGGCACAGATACGCAGTATTTT; CDR3 protein: CASSLGTGGTDTQYF
clone size: .; D gene: TRBD2; J gene: TRBJ2-1; V gene: TRBV5-8; CDR3 DNA: TGTGCCAGCAGCTGGGGACTAGCGGGATCAGCCTACAATGAGCAGTTCTTC; CDR3 protein: CASSWGLAGSAYNEQFF
clone size: .; D gene: .; J gene: TRBJ1-1; V gene: TRBV10-1; CDR3 DNA: TGCGCCAGCAGGGCCGCGATGAACACTGAAGCTTTCTTT; CDR3 protein: CASRAAMNTEAFF
clone size: .; D gene: TRBD2; J gene: TRBJ2-7; V gene: TRBV27; CDR3 DNA: TGTGCCAGCAGTTTCCTAGCGGGAGTAGAGAAGCAGTACTTC; CDR3 protein: CASSFLAGVEKQYF
clone size: .; D gene: .; J gene: TRBJ1-1; V gene: TRBV4-1; CDR3 DNA: TGCGCCAGCAGCCAAGTGGGGGCAGGCACTGAAGCTTTCTTT; CDR3 protein: CASSQVGAGTEAFF
clone size: many; D gene: .; J gene: TRBJ1-5; V gene: TRBV28; CDR3 DNA: TGTGCCAGCGGAGTATCTTACATCGATAGCAATCAGCCCCAGCATTTT; CDR3 protein: CASGVSYIDSNQPQHF
clone size: .; D gene: .; J gene: TRBJ1-2; V gene: TRBV5-8; CDR3 DNA: TGTGCCAGCAGCTCCAGCTACGAAGGCTACACCTTC; CDR3 protein: CASSSSYEGYTF
clone size: once; D gene: .; J gene: TRBJ1-2; V gene: TRBV30; CDR3 DNA: TGTGCTTCCTGGACTCGGGGCTTTGGGGGCTACACCTTC; CDR3 protein: CASWTRGFGGYTF
clone size: once; D gene: .; J gene: TRBJ2-1; V gene: TRBV6-6; CDR3 DNA: TGTGCCAGCAGTTACTCTGTGGGGCGTTACAATGAGCAGTTCTTC; CDR3 protein: CASSYSVGRYNEQFF
clone size: .; D gene: .; J gene: TRBJ1-5; V gene: TRBV11-2; CDR3 DNA: TGTGCCAGCAGCTTAGGCCGGGGAGGGGACCATAGCAATCAGCCCCAGCATTTT; CDR3 protein: CASSLGRGGDHSNQPQHF
clone size: .; D gene: .; J gene: TRBJ1-2; V gene: TRBV18; CDR3 DNA: TGTGCCAGCTCACCAGTACAGGGACCATCTAACTATGGCTACACCTTC; CDR3 protein: CASSPVQGPSNYGYTF
clone size: .; D gene: .; J gene: TRBJ2-1; V gene: TRBV9; CDR3 DNA: TGTGCCAGCAGCTTGTACGCATACAATGAGCAGTTCTTC; CDR3 protein: CASSLYAYNEQFF
clone size: .; D gene: TRBD2; J gene: TRBJ2-3; V gene: TRBV6-1; CDR3 DNA: TGTGCCAGCAGTGAGGTAGCGGGGGGCACAGATACGCAGTATTTT; CDR3 protein: CASSEVAGGTDTQYF
clone size: .; D gene: .; J gene: TRBJ2-7; V gene: TRBV10-1; CDR3 DNA: TGCGCCAGCAGCGCCGACAGCCGAGAGCAGTACTTC; CDR3 protein: CASSADSREQYF
clone size: .; D gene: TRBD1; J gene: TRBJ2-2; V gene: TRBV4-1; CDR3 DNA: TGCGCCAGCAGCCTGGGACAGGGGACGAACACCGGGGAGCTGTTTTTT; CDR3 protein: CASSLGQGTNTGELFF
clone size: .; D gene: TRBD1; J gene: TRBJ1-2; V gene: TRBV4-1; CDR3 DNA: TGCGCCAGCAGCAACCCCGGACAGGGGAACTATGGCTACACCTTC; CDR3 protein: CASSNPGQGNYGYTF
clone size: .; D gene: TRBD1; J gene: TRBJ2-1; V gene: TRBV7-9; CDR3 DNA: TGTGCCAGCAGCACCCTAGGGGGCGCATTATACAATGAGCAGTTCTTC; CDR3 protein: CASSTLGGALYNEQFF
clone size: .; D gene: .; J gene: TRBJ1-1; V gene: TRBV5-4; CDR3 DNA: TGTGCCAGCAGCGCACCCCCTTGGGGGGGATGGGGAACTGAAGCTTTCTTT; CDR3 protein: CASSAPPWGGWGTEAFF
clone size: .; D gene: .; J gene: TRBJ1-2; V gene: TRBV18; CDR3 DNA: TGTGCCAGCTCACCAGGGGAGGGAATCTATGGCTACACCTTC; CDR3 protein: CASSPGEGIYGYTF
clone size: .; D gene: .; J gene: TRBJ2-2; V gene: TRBV10-3; CDR3 DNA: TGTGCCATCAGTGAGTCAAACAGGGCCGGGGAGCTGTTTTTT; CDR3 protein: CAISESNRAGELFF
clone size: .; D gene: TRBD1; J gene: TRBJ1-5; V gene: TRBV6-2/TRBV6-3; CDR3 DNA: TGTGCCAGCAGTCCCGGACAGGGTGGCAATCAGCCCCAGCATTTT; CDR3 protein: CASSPGQGGNQPQHF
clone size: .; D gene: .; J gene: TRBJ2-7; V gene: TRBV4-2; CDR3 DNA: TGTGCCAGCAGCCAAGGGTCGGAAGCCTACGAGCAGTACTTC; CDR3 protein: CASSQGSEAYEQYF
clone size: .; D gene: TRBD1; J gene: TRBJ1-1; V gene: TRBV6-5; CDR3 DNA: TGTGCCAGCAGGACCGACAGGGGGCTGGGCACTGAAGCTTTCTTT; CDR3 protein: CASRTDRGLGTEAFF
clone size: .; D gene: TRBD2; J gene: TRBJ2-1; V gene: TRBV7-6; CDR3 DNA: TGTGCCAGCAGCTTAACTAGCGGGAGTCTCCTCTACAATGAGCAGTTCTTC; CDR3 protein: CASSLTSGSLLYNEQFF
clone size: .; D gene: .; J gene: TRBJ2-1; V gene: TRBV19; CDR3 DNA: TGTGCCAGTAGTAATTCCCGGTCCTCCTACAATGAGCAGTTCTTC; CDR3 protein: CASSNSRSSYNEQFF
clone size: .; D gene: TRBD1; J gene: TRBJ2-3; V gene: TRBV28; CDR3 DNA: TGTGCCAGCAGTTTCAACCTAAACGAACAGGGGATCTACTCCACAGATACGCAGTATTTT; CDR3 protein: CASSFNLNEQGIYSTDTQYF
clone size: .; D gene: .; J gene: TRBJ1-5; V gene: TRBV7-2; CDR3 DNA: TGTGCCAGCAGCATACAGGTCGGGCGAAACGATCCCCAGCATTTT; CDR3 protein: CASSIQVGRNDPQHF
clone size: .; D gene: .; J gene: TRBJ1-1; V gene: TRBV14; CDR3 DNA: TGTGCCAGCAGCCTCCAGGGGAATGGGCCTGAAGCTTTCTTT; CDR3 protein: CASSLQGNGPEAFF
clone size: .; D gene: .; J gene: TRBJ1-1; V gene: TRBV7-9; CDR3 DNA: TGTGCCAGCAGCTTGGTCAACACTGAAGCTTTCTTT; CDR3 protein: CASSLVNTEAFF
clone size: .; D gene: TRBD2; J gene: TRBJ2-2; V gene: TRBV27; CDR3 DNA: TGTGCCAGCAGTGGGACTAGCGGGGGGTTAGGCGGGGAGCTGTTTTTT; CDR3 protein: CASSGTSGGLGGELFF
clone size: .; D gene: TRBD2; J gene: TRBJ2-5; V gene: TRBV19; CDR3 DNA: TGTGCCAGCCAAACAGGACTAGCGGGAGAAGAGACCCAGTACTTC; CDR3 protein: CASQTGLAGEETQYF
clone size: .; D gene: .; J gene: TRBJ2-7; V gene: TRBV7-8; CDR3 DNA: TGTGCCAGCAGCTTGAGCTCCTACGAGCAGTACTTC; CDR3 protein: CASSLSSYEQYF
clone size: .; D gene: .; J gene: TRBJ1-1; V gene: TRBV27; CDR3 DNA: TGTGCCAGCAGTTTTCGGGACTCCCGGGAGGCTGAAGCTTTCTTT; CDR3 protein: CASSFRDSREAEAFF
clone size: once; D gene: TRBD2; J gene: TRBJ2-2; V gene: TRBV11-2; CDR3 DNA: TGTGCCAGCAGCTCCCTTTGGGGGGGATACACCGGGGAGCTGTTTTTT; CDR3 protein: CASSSLWGGYTGELFF
clone size: .; D gene: .; J gene: TRBJ2-5; V gene: TRBV6-6; CDR3 DNA: TGTGCCAGCAGCAAGGGTCTAGACCGTGGGGAGACCCAGTACTTC; CDR3 protein: CASSKGLDRGETQYF
clone size: .; D gene: .; J gene: TRBJ1-3; V gene: TRBV19; CDR3 DNA: TGTACCAGTAGTCCTCAGGTACTCTCTGGAAACACCATATATTTT; CDR3 protein: CTSSPQVLSGNTIYF
clone size: few; D gene: .; J gene: TRBJ1-1; V gene: TRBV27; CDR3 DNA: TGTGCCAGCAGTCTAACGGTATACACTGAAGCTTTCTTT; CDR3 protein: CASSLTVYTEAFF
clone size: .; D gene: TRBD2; J gene: TRBJ2-2; V gene: TRBV6-2/TRBV6-3; CDR3 DNA: TGTGCCAGCAGTTACCGGGGACTAGCGGGAGGTTCGCGCACCGGGGAGCTGTTTTTT; CDR3 protein: CASSYRGLAGGSRTGELFF
clone size: .; D gene: .; J gene: TRBJ1-2; V gene: TRBV18; CDR3 DNA: TGTGCCAGCTCAGAAACAGTTACTAACTATGGCTACACCTTC; CDR3 protein: CASSETVTNYGYTF
clone size: .; D gene: TRBD1; J gene: TRBJ2-7; V gene: TRBV6-9; CDR3 DNA: TGTGCCAGCAGTTCCATCAGGGGGACGGCCTACGAGCAGTACTTC; CDR3 protein: CASSSIRGTAYEQYF
clone size: .; D gene: .; J gene: TRBJ2-7; V gene: TRBV6-5; CDR3 DNA: TGTGCCAGCAGGGGAGTCTACGAGCAGTACTTC; CDR3 protein: CASRGVYEQYF
clone size: .; D gene: TRBD1; J gene: TRBJ2-7; V gene: TRBV28; CDR3 DNA: TGTGCCAGCAGCAAAGGGACAGGGCAGTACTTC; CDR3 protein: CASSKGTGQYF
clone size: .; D gene: .; J gene: TRBJ1-4; V gene: TRBV15; CDR3 DNA: TGTGCCACCAGCAGCCACAGGGCAACTAATGAAAAACTGTTTTTT; CDR3 protein: CATSSHRATNEKLFF
clone size: .; D gene: .; J gene: TRBJ1-3; V gene: TRBV28; CDR3 DNA: TGTGCCAGCAGTTTAGGGGGGGAGGCTGGAAACACCATATATTTT; CDR3 protein: CASSLGGEAGNTIYF
clone size: .; D gene: TRBD2; J gene: TRBJ2-3; V gene: TRBV6-1; CDR3 DNA: TGTGCCAGCAGTGTTTCCGGGACTATCCCGGGCACAGATACGCAGTATTTT; CDR3 protein: CASSVSGTIPGTDTQYF
clone size: .; D gene: .; J gene: TRBJ1-5; V gene: TRBV6-5; CDR3 DNA: TGTGCCAGCAGTACCAGGGGCGTTCAGCCCCAGCATTTT; CDR3 protein: CASSTRGVQPQHF
clone size: .; D gene: .; J gene: TRBJ2-3; V gene: TRBV3-1/TRBV3-2; CDR3 DNA: TGTGCCAGCAGCCTTAGCGGTAACCAGTATTTT; CDR3 protein: CASSLSGNQYF
clone size: .; D gene: .; J gene: TRBJ2-1; V gene: TRBV27; CDR3 DNA: TGTGCCAGCAGTCTGAATGAGCAGTTCTTC; CDR3 protein: CASSLNEQFF
clone size: .; D gene: .; J gene: TRBJ1-2; V gene: TRBV28; CDR3 DNA: TGTGCCAGTCAACCCCTGGATCGGAACTATGGCTACACCTTC; CDR3 protein: CASQPLDRNYGYTF
clone size: .; D gene: TRBD1; J gene: TRBJ1-2; V gene: TRBV6-6; CDR3 DNA: TGTGCCAGCAGTTCGACCAGGGGGACAGGGGATGGCTACACCTTC; CDR3 protein: CASSSTRGTGDGYTF
clone size: .; D gene: TRBD1; J gene: TRBJ1-2; V gene: TRBV5-5; CDR3 DNA: TGTGCCAGCAGCTTAGATCTTGGGACAGGGGGCTTAAACACCTTC; CDR3 protein: CASSLDLGTGGLNTF